This TCR beta chain originates from a study of blood T cell repertoires in COVID-19. Germline CDR1 and CDR2: MNHEY and SMNVEV (reference sequence). The CDR3 runs 13 residues. V dropped 5 bases and J dropped 2; count of bases not matched to a gene: 3. This clone was recorded a few times. Per the original methods: Cell counts per sample came from amplifying reference gene primers. Sequenced by immunoSEQ multiplex PCR; TCRdb stores in-frame clones only, minus some. V and J calls and clone size follow that table, whereas D and trimming were derived from the DNA. The sample consists of under 120,000 clones, approximately 69% of them appearing once.

The J gene is TRBJ2-7, the V gene TRBV27; 7 bases align to TRBD2. Sequencing input: peripheral blood. This sequence was found in an elderly man with acute or convalescent COVID-19. CDR3 nucleotide sequence: TGTGCCAGCAGTCGGGGGAGGGCCTACGAGCAGTACTTC. Its translation: CASSRGRAYEQYF.